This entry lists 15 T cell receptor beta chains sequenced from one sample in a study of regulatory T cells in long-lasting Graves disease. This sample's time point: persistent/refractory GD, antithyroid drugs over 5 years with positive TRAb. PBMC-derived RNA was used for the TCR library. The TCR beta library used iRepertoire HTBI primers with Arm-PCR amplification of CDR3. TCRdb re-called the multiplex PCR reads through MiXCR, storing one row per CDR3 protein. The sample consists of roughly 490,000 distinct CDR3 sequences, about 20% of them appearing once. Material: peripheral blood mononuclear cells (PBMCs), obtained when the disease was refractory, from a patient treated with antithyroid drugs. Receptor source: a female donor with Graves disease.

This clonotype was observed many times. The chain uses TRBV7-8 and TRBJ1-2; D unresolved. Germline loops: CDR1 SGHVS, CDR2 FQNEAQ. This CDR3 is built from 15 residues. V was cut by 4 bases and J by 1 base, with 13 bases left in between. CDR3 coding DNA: TGTGCCAGCAGCTCCCCACTCGATGTTAACTATGGCTACACCTTC. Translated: CASSSPLDVNYGYTF.

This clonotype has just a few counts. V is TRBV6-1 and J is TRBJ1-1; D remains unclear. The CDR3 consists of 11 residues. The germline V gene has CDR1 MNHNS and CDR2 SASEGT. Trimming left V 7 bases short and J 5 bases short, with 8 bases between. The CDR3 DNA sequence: TGTGCCAGCATATATGGGACTGAAGCTTTCTTT. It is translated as CASIYGTEAFF.

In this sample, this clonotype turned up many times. The CDR3 protein is CASSPDTSEAFF. The CDR3 nucleotides are TGTGCCAGCAGCCCTGACACCTCTGAAGCTTTCTTT. The rearrangement uses TRBV28 and TRBJ1-1; D not resolved. V lost 6 bases and J 6 bases, leaving 11 bases between the germline ends. CDR3 size: 12 residues. The V gene's germline CDR1 is MDHEN and CDR2 SYDVKM.

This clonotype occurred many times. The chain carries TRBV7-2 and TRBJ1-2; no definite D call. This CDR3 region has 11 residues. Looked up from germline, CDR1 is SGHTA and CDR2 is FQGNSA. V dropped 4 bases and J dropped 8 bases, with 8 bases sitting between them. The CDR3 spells CASSSSAGYTF. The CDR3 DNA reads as TGTGCCAGCAGCTCCTCCGCCGGCTACACCTTC.

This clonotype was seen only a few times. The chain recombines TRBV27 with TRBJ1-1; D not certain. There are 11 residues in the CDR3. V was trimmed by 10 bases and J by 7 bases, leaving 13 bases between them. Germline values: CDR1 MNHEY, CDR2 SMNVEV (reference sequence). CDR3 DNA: TGTGCCACCCACTTATGGGGTGAAGCTTTCTTT. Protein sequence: CATHLWGEAFF.

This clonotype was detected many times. Here the CDR3 DNA reads TGTGCCAGCAGCCCAGCGGCTTCCGGCTATGGCTACACCTTC. Its protein product is CASSPAASGYGYTF. The genes are TRBV7-2 and TRBJ1-2, with D unclear. The CDR3 is made up of 14 amino acids. Germline V gives CDR1 SGHTA, CDR2 FQGNSA. V was pared by 5 bases and J by 4 bases, with 14 bases between.

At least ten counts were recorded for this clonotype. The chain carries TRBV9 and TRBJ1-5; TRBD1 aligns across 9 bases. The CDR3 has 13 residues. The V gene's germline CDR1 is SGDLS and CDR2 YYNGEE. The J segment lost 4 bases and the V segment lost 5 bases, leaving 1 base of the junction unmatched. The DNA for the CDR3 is TGTGCCAGCAGTGGGACAGGGAATCAGCCCCAGCATTTT. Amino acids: CASSGTGNQPQHF.

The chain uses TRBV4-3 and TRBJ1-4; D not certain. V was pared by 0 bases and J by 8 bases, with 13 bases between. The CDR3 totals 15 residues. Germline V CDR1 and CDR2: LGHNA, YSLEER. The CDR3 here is CASSQDGRKGEKLFF. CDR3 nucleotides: TGCGCCAGCAGCCAAGATGGCCGAAAAGGGGAAAAACTGTTTTTT.

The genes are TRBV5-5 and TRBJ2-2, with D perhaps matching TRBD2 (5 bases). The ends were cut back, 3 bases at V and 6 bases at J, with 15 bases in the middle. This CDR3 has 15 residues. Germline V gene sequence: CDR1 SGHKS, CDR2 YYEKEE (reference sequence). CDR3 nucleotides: TGTGCCAGCAGCTACTTGCTCGGGAAGGCCGGGGAGCTGTTTTTT. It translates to CASSYLLGKAGELFF.

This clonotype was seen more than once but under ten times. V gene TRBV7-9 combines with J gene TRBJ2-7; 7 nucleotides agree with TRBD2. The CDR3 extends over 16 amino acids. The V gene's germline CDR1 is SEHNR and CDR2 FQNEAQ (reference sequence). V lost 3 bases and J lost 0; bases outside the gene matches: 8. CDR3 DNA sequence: TGTGCCAGCAGCTTTAGTATCGGGGACTACTCCTACGAGCAGTACTTC. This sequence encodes CASSFSIGDYSYEQYF.

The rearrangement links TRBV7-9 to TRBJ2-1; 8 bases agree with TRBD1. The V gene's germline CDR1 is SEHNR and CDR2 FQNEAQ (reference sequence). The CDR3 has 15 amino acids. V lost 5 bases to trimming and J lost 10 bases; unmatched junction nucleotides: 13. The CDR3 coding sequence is TGTGCCAGCAGCCAACTCGGGACAGGATCATTCGAGCAGTTCTTC. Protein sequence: CASSQLGTGSFEQFF.

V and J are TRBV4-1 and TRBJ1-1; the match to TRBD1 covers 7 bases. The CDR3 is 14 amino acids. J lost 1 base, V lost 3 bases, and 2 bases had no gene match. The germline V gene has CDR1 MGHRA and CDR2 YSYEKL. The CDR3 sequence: CASSHGQANTEAFF. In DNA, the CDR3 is TGCGCCAGCAGCCACGGACAGGCGAACACTGAAGCTTTCTTT.

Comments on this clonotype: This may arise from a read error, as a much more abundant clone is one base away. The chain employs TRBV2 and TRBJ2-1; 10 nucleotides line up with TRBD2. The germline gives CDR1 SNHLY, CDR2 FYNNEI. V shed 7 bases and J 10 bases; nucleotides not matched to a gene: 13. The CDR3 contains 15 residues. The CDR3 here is CASTQLASGSYEQFF. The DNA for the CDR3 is TGTGCCAGCACCCAGTTGGCTAGCGGGAGTTACGAGCAGTTCTTC.

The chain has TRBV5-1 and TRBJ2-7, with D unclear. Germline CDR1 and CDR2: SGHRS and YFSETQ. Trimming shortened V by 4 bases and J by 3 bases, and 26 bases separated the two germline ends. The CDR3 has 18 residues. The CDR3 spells CASSLPRFYGSADYEQYF. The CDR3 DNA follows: TGCGCCAGCAGCCTACCCAGATTTTACGGGTCCGCGGACTACGAGCAGTACTTC.

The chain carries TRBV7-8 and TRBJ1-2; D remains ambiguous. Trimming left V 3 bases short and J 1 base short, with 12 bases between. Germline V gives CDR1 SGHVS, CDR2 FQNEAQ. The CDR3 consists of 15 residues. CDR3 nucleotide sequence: TGTGCCAGCAGCTTGGGCAGAAACCTTAACTATGGCTACACCTTC. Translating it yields CASSLGRNLNYGYTF.